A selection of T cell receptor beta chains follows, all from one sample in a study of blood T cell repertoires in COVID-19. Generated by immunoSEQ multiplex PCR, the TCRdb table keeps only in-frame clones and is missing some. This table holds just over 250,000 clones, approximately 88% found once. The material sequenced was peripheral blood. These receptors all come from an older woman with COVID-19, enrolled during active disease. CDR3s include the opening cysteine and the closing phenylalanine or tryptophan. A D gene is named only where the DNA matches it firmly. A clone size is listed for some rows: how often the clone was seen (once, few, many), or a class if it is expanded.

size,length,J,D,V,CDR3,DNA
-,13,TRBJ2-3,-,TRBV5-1,CASQASPTDTQYF,TGCGCCAGCCAAGCTTCCCCCACAGATACGCAGTATTTT
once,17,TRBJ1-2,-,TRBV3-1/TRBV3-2,CASSQDFGGEVNYGYTF,TGTGCCAGCAGCCAAGATTTTGGAGGGGAGGTTAACTATGGCTACACCTTC
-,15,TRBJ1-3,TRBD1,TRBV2,CASSEGTGAGNTIYF,TGTGCCAGCAGTGAAGGGACAGGGGCTGGAAACACCATATATTTT
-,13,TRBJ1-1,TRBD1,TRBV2,CASSQDRVTEAFF,TGTGCCAGCAGCCAGGACAGGGTGACTGAAGCTTTCTTT
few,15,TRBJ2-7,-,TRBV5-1,CASSLEVGLLYEQYF,TGCGCCAGCAGCTTGGAGGTTGGACTGCTATACGAGCAGTACTTC
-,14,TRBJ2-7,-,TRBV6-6,CASSGRGAAYEQYF,TGTGCCAGCAGTGGTAGGGGTGCAGCCTACGAGCAGTACTTC
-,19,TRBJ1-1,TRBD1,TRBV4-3,CASSQDFDRGRSWVTEAFF,TGCGCCAGCAGCCAAGATTTTGACAGGGGAAGGAGTTGGGTCACTGAAGCTTTCTTT
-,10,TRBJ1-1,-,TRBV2,CVSSESEAFF,TGTGTCAGCAGTGAGAGTGAAGCTTTCTTT
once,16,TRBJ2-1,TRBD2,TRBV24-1,CATSDQLAGGHNEQFF,TGTGCCACCAGTGACCAACTAGCGGGAGGTCACAATGAGCAGTTCTTC
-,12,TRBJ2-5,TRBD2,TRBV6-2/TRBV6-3,CASSRLAETQYF,TGTGCCAGCAGCAGACTAGCGGAGACCCAGTACTTC
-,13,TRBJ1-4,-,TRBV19,CASNARRGEKLFF,TGTGCCAGTAACGCAAGGCGCGGTGAAAAACTGTTTTTT
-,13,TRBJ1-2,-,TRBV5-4,CASSLGAAYGYTF,TGTGCCAGCAGCTTGGGTGCGGCCTATGGCTACACCTTC
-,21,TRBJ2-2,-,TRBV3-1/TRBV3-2,CASSQEDPGTEGGLVTGELFF,TGTGCCAGCAGCCAAGAGGATCCCGGGACAGAAGGGGGGTTGGTCACCGGGGAGCTGTTTTTT
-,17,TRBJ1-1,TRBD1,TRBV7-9,CASSFGGTGLLNTEAFF,TGTGCCAGCAGCTTTGGTGGGACAGGATTACTGAACACTGAAGCTTTCTTT
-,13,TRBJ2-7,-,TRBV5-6,CASSSYQGAEQYF,TGTGCCAGCAGCTCGTACCAGGGCGCCGAGCAGTACTTC
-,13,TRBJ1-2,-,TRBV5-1,CASSPGSNYGYTF,TGCGCCAGCAGCCCGGGATCTAACTATGGCTACACCTTC
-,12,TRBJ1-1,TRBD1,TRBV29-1,CSVATGVWEAFF,TGCAGCGTCGCTACAGGGGTTTGGGAAGCTTTCTTT
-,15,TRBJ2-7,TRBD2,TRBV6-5,CASTSLGGIRYEQYF,TGTGCCAGCACTTCGCTGGGAGGGATTCGCTACGAGCAGTACTTC
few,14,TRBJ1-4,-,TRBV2,CASSDVREGEKLFF,TGTGCCAGCAGTGATGTCAGGGAGGGGGAAAAACTGTTTTTT
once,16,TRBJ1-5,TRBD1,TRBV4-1,CASSHTRDRSNQPQHF,TGCGCCAGCAGCCATACCCGGGACAGGAGCAATCAGCCCCAGCATTTT
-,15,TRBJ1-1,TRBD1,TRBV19,CASRNTGGLNTEAFF,TGTGCCAGTAGGAACACAGGGGGCCTAAACACTGAAGCTTTCTTT